This T cell receptor beta chain comes out of a study of blood T cell repertoires in COVID-19 (TCRdb year 2020). With respect to the entire study: Samples from collaborators originated in the United States, Italy and Spain and spanned both the acute and convalescent phases of COVID-19. The prospective study material was composed of cDNA or gDNA derived from T cells, B-cell-depleted T cells, or PBMCs. Where available, HLA class I and class II types were taken from metadata supplied by the sample provider and were not determined by assay-based typing. Deeply sampled blood TCRbeta repertoires from subjects exposed to, actively infected with, or recovered from COVID-19 were included in the dataset. A de-identified subject ID, COVID-19 status, age in years and sex were almost always included in the sample metadata. The repertoires were released in a freely available public database intended as a resource for research on the immune response to SARS-CoV-2. Samples came from the ongoing ImmuneRACE study (first 160 participants) plus 1,254 subjects from 6 global collaborators. The paper as a whole reports these results and caveats: How much clinical and demographic metadata was included differed by source and by participant, and the metadata was provided uncurated.

The CDR3 runs 16 amino acids, cysteine and phenylalanine included. Of the read, only the CDR3 DNA is kept; its 48 bases are in frame from base 1. At the junction V is shortened by 3 bases and J by 4 bases, with 17 bases in between. CDR1 and CDR2 are read off the germline V gene as ENHRY and SYGVKD. Turning to this clone: The antigen it binds to is not known. Base-call qualities are not available, and no considerably larger clone is one nucleotide away.

The immunoSEQ Assay, a bias-controlled multiplex PCR, was used to amplify TCRbeta CDR3 regions from genomic DNA. Under the source paper's analysis protocol: Nucleated cell counts per sample were estimated from amplification of reference gene primers within the assay. Sequence reads were collapsed and filtered to measure the absolute abundance of every unique TCRbeta CDR3 rearrangement. For each sample, productive Simpson clonality was calculated as the square root of Simpson's diversity index over productive rearrangements. TCRdb mirrors the immuneACCESS table, restricted to in-frame sequences. Some clones are absent from its copies; in checked studies, under half trace to an unresolved V gene, and the reason for the others is unknown. The D gene and trimming were derived from the DNA, and the V and J assignments and clone size from that table. The sample data list about 280,000 clones, and around 84% of these were observed just once. 2.5% of the sample goes to the ten largest clones.

Participants in the prospective study were aged roughly 18 to 100 years, lived in 20 to 30 United States geographic areas, and enrolled through a virtual design. In the prospective study, participants were assigned to cohorts based on the clinical history participants reported in a screening survey and a study questionnaire. ImmuneRACE Cohort 3 recovered participants were defined by two consecutive negative NP/OP PCR tests, healthcare professional clearance, or symptom resolution. Each participant in the prospective study had whole blood, serum and a nasopharyngeal or oropharyngeal swab collected by mobile phlebotomists. Prospective study participants could optionally give additional blood draws and questionnaires over a 2-month period. Before DNA extraction, prospective study blood samples were shipped either frozen or at room temperature.

The sequence was obtained from a woman aged 45-65 years who had recovered from COVID-19. The sample taken for sequencing was PBMCs or T cells enriched from blood (not recorded which). The chain is assembled from TRBV10-3 and TRBJ2-3; TRBD1 is a possible D gene, resting on 5 matching bases. The CDR3 amino acid sequence is: CAISDRVRQPSDTQYF. The DNA sequence is TGTGCCATCAGTGACCGAGTCCGACAGCCCTCAGATACGCAGTATTTT.